This T cell receptor (beta chain) derives from a study of response to subunit inactivated influenza vaccine. The CDR3 totals 12 residues. Germline CDR1 MDHEN, CDR2 SYDVKM. V gave up 7 bases and J gave up 8 bases, with 14 bases separating them. TCRdb analysed the RT-PCR reads with MiXCR anew, one entry per CDR3 protein. The profile shows around 320,000 distinct CDR3 sequences, about 20% of them singletons. Only a few counts were recorded for this clonotype. Its antigen is not known. Study observations and caveats: Each seasonal influenza vaccination recruits few new T cells, the authors suggested.

This chain links TRBV28 with TRBJ1-2, with D unresolved. The TCR sequence derives from a man between 50 and 75 years old who received an inactivated influenza vaccine. Source: PBMCs from blood, taken about 20 months after vaccination. The CDR3 is CASTLPLGGYTF. The CDR3 DNA reads TGTGCCAGCACCCTCCCCTTGGGGGGCTACACCTTC.